The 19 T cell receptor beta chains listed next were all sequenced from one sample in a study of T-cell reconstitution after alpha-beta-depleted transplantation in children. The authors prepared the TCRbeta library with unique molecular identifiers. A single record per CDR3 protein comes from TCRdb applying MiXCR to the PCR reads. The table has 70,000 to 95,000 distinct CDR3 sequences, more than 10% seen once. The source material was PBMCs from the stem cell graft donor, sampled from the stem cell graft. These receptor sequences come from a human donor who donated a stem cell graft to a child with inherited bone marrow failure.

This clonotype turned up a few times. The J gene is TRBJ2-3, the V gene TRBV14; tentatively, D is TRBD1 (6 bases). The germline gives CDR1 SGHDN, CDR2 FVKESK. The CDR3 has 13 residues. The V end was cut by 7 bases, the J end by 2 bases, with 10 bases between. The CDR3 bases are TGTGCCAGCACCCGGGACAACACAGATACGCAGTATTTT. Translated: CASTRDNTDTQYF. Variable domain in full (rest from reference TRBV14 and TRBJ2-3): EAGVTQFPSHSVIEKGQTVTLRCDPISGHDNLYWYRRVMGKEIKFLLHFVKESKQDESGMPNNRFLAERTGGTYSTLKVQPAELEDSGVYFCASTRDNTDTQYFGPGTRLTVL.

This chain links TRBV25-1 with TRBJ1-2, with 9 bases matching TRBD1. This CDR3 is 21 amino acids long. Per the germline V gene, CDR1 is MGHDK and CDR2 is SYGVNS. V was pared by 5 bases and J by 0 bases, with 22 bases of the junction left unmatched. The CDR3 protein is CASSLATGDRARFSPNYGYTF. CDR3 nucleotide sequence: TGTGCCAGCAGTTTAGCAACGGGGGACAGGGCCCGCTTTAGCCCTAACTATGGCTACACCTTC.

This clonotype was detected ten times or more. V and J are TRBV7-8 and TRBJ1-5; tentative D call: TRBD1 (5 bases). This CDR3 is 15 amino acids long. The V gene lost 5 bases and the J gene lost 5 bases, with 16 bases spanning the gap. From germline, CDR1 is SGHVS and CDR2 FQNEAQ. The CDR3: CASSPNTGGDQPQHF. CDR3 DNA: TGTGCCAGCAGCCCGAACACCGGGGGGGATCAGCCCCAGCATTTT.

This clonotype has ten or more counts. The V gene is TRBV7-6, the J gene TRBJ1-1; D not resolved. V was pared by 0 bases and J by 1 base, with 9 bases between. The CDR3 runs to 15 residues. Germline CDR1 and CDR2: SGHVS and FNYEAQ. CDR3 DNA: TGTGCCAGCAGCTTAGCTTTAGGCCCGAACACTGAAGCTTTCTTT. Translation gives CASSLALGPNTEAFF.

This clonotype was picked up many times. V gene TRBV12-3 or TRBV12-4 combines with J gene TRBJ1-5; no definite D call. The CDR3 is made up of 15 amino acids. V lost 5 bases and J 7 bases, leaving 18 bases between the germline ends. The CDR3 region has the DNA TGTGCCAGCAGTCCCTCGAAGGTAGGGAGGCAGCCCCAGCATTTT. It is translated as CASSPSKVGRQPQHF.

The sample holds many counts of this clonotype. The chain couples TRBV20-1 to TRBJ2-7, with 12 bases that match TRBD2. The CDR3 runs to 18 residues. After removal of 5 bases from V and 4 bases from J, the junction contained 18 bases not matched to a gene. Germline V CDR1 and CDR2: DFQATT, SNEGSKA (reference sequence). The CDR3 loop is CSAQRGLAGRGADYEQYF. The CDR3 DNA reads TGCAGTGCTCAGCGTGGACTAGCGGGACGGGGGGCCGATTACGAGCAGTACTTC.

CDR3 nucleotide sequence: TGCGCCAGCAGCCAAGATGGGGGTGCTGGGGCCAACGTCCTGACTTTC. The encoded protein is CASSQDGGAGANVLTF. The gene calls are TRBV4-3 and TRBJ2-6; D possibly matches TRBD1 or TRBD2 (5 bases each). CDR1 LGHNA and CDR2 YSLEER come from the germline V gene. This CDR3 has 16 residues. V shed 0 bases and J shed 2 bases, with 8 bases lying between them.

In its sample, this clonotype was seen a few times. The rearrangement joins TRBV11-1 to TRBJ2-3; no clear D. The germline CDR1 and CDR2 sequences are SGHAT and FQDESV (reference sequence). The V end lost 6 bases, the J end lost 4 bases, and 14 bases lay between the germline ends. This CDR3 has 14 amino acids. CDR3 sequence reads: CASSTPGNPDTQYF. For the CDR3, the DNA is TGTGCCAGCAGTACTCCAGGCAATCCAGATACGCAGTATTTT.

This clonotype was observed at least ten times. This chain links TRBV7-3 with TRBJ2-3; tentative D call: TRBD1 (6 bases). The germline V gene has CDR1 SGHTA and CDR2 FQGTGA. This CDR3 is built from 14 residues. The germline V and J ends were trimmed by 3 bases and 5 bases, with 12 bases remaining between them. CDR3 sequence (DNA): TGTGCCAGCAGCTTGGGGATAGGGGGAGATACGCAGTATTTT. Translated: CASSLGIGGDTQYF.

This clonotype occurred many times. This rearrangement joins TRBV29-1 to TRBJ2-4, with 9 positions matching TRBD1. V lost 5 bases and J lost 7; bases outside the gene matches: 12. CDR3 length equals 15 residues. The V gene's germline CDR1 is SQVTM and CDR2 ANQGSEA. CDR3 region: CSVKFGDRDYNIQYF. The CDR3 bases are TGCAGCGTTAAGTTTGGGGACAGGGATTATAACATTCAGTACTTC.

In its sample, this clonotype was seen many times. This may come from a read error, since a much larger clone is one base off. The V gene is TRBV5-6, the J gene TRBJ2-5; D is ambiguous. The CDR3 spans 11 residues. V was cut by 2 bases and J by 4 bases, with 3 bases left in between. Per germline, CDR1 SGHDT and CDR2 YYEEEE. The CDR3 region has the DNA TGTGCCAGCAGCTTACGAGAGACCCAGTACTTC. It encodes CASSLRETQYF.

V usage is TRBV4-3 and J usage is TRBJ1-5; a possible D gene is TRBD1 (5 bases). The CDR3 runs 15 residues. Germline assignment: CDR1 LGHNA and CDR2 YSLEER. The ends were cut back, 0 bases at V and 5 bases at J, with 11 bases in the middle. The CDR3 nucleotides are TGCGCCAGCAGCCAAGATACGGGAGGGGATCAGCCCCAGCATTTT. Protein sequence: CASSQDTGGDQPQHF.

There are many counts of this clonotype. The CDR3 DNA reads as TGTGCCAGCAGCCATCTGGGACTAGCGGCCTACGAGCAGTACTTC. Translated, it gives CASSHLGLAAYEQYF. V gene TRBV3-1 combines with J gene TRBJ2-7; 11 bases agree with TRBD2. The CDR3 is 15 residues long. Germline V lookup: CDR1 LGHDT, CDR2 YNNKEL (reference sequence). Trimming took 3 bases from V and 2 from J; bases not matched to a gene: 3.

This clonotype was counted ten times or more. The chain is built from TRBV12-3 or TRBV12-4 and TRBJ2-2; 9 nucleotides line up with TRBD2. The junction had 12 bases not matched to a gene; V was cut back by 7 bases and J by 3 bases. CDR3 length: 17 amino acids. This CDR3 reads CASTYGGGAIDTGELFF. The DNA for the CDR3 is TGTGCCAGCACATACGGCGGGGGGGCGATCGACACCGGGGAGCTGTTTTTT.

This clonotype showed up just a few times. CDR3: CAISERESYGYTF. CDR3 sequence (DNA): TGTGCCATCAGTGAGAGGGAGAGCTATGGCTACACCTTC. The chain employs TRBV10-3 and TRBJ1-2, with D uncertain. V was trimmed by 2 bases and J by 4 bases, leaving 8 bases between them. The germline gives CDR1 ENHRY, CDR2 SYGVKD. The CDR3 loop spans 13 amino acids.

This clonotype was seen repeatedly, ten times or more. The chain is built from TRBV20-1 and TRBJ2-7; D not certain. The V end lost 0 bases, the J end lost 2 bases, and 14 bases lay between the germline ends. The CDR3 loop spans 15 amino acids. Per germline, CDR1 DFQATT and CDR2 SNEGSKA (reference sequence). DNA for the CDR3: TGCAGTGCTAGAGATCCTATAGAAGGGACCTACGAGCAGTACTTC. Translating it yields CSARDPIEGTYEQYF.

This clonotype was observed many times. As DNA, the CDR3 is TGTGCCAGCAGCCCCCGGGGGGGGAATCAGCCCCAGCATTTT. It yields the protein CASSPRGGNQPQHF. This rearrangement joins TRBV7-2 to TRBJ1-5; TRBD1 might be the D (5 bases). This CDR3 contains 14 residues. V lost 5 bases to trimming and J lost 4 bases, with 12 bases between them. Per the germline V gene, CDR1 is SGHTA and CDR2 is FQGNSA.

As regards this clonotype: Germline and junction disagree at one end, which may indicate a read error. The rearrangement uses TRBV10-3 and TRBJ2-5; a possible D gene is TRBD2 (6 bases). The CDR3 has 12 amino acids. From germline, CDR1 is ENHRY and CDR2 SYGVKD. CDR3 sequence: CAISVGEEIQYF. Here the CDR3 DNA reads TGTGCCATCAGTGTGGGGGAGGAGATCCAGTACTTC.

This clonotype has ten or more counts. This rearrangement joins TRBV12-3 or TRBV12-4 to TRBJ2-2, with D maybe TRBD2 (7 bases). The CDR3 length is 15 residues. The V end was cut by 1 base, the J end by 3 bases, with 9 bases between. The CDR3 coding sequence is TGTGCCAGCAGTTTAGAAGGGGGGGACACCGGGGAGCTGTTTTTT. Its translation: CASSLEGGDTGELFF.